Here is one T cell receptor (beta chain) with its context. Its antigen is currently unknown. The authors diagnosed from clinical symptoms, serum thyroxine, TRAb, thyroid ultrasound and orbital computed tomography. Fresh peripheral blood (approximately 10 ml) yielded the PBMCs. The data were obtained in a study of Graves' ophthalmopathy and Graves' hyperthyroidism. Findings and limits, study-wide: Most expanded clonotypes from thyroid (those above 0.001 frequency) were also found in blood. Ophthalmopathy progression cases were predicted by the model with approximately 70% sensitivity and 72.22% specificity.

Amplification of TCR beta CDR3 regions used RNA transcripts. First-round RT-PCR employed HTBI primers, with a second-round multiplex PCR after it. TCRdb called the multiplex PCR reads again in MiXCR, with one record for every CDR3 protein. The sample records more than 550,000 distinct CDR3 sequences, more than 40% being singletons. The sample consisted of peripheral blood. The sequence was collected from an adult man with Graves' ophthalmopathy.

CDR3 nucleotides: TGTGCCAGCAGCTCACCCAGGGGCAACCCGGGAAGTACGCAGTATTTT. Protein sequence: CASSSPRGNPGSTQYF. The chain recombines TRBV7-2 with TRBJ2-3; D is possibly TRBD1 (6 bases). Trimming took off 4 bases at V and 8 bases at J, with 22 bases between the two ends. Looked up from germline, CDR1 is SGHTA and CDR2 is FQGNSA. The CDR3 has 16 residues.